A selection of T cell receptor beta chains follows, all from one sample in a study of OX40 agonist ivuxolimab in advanced cancers. The table came from immunoSEQ multiplex PCR; TCRdb's copy has only in-frame clones and leaves some out. Of approximately 62,000 clones in the sample, over 75% were seen once. The source material was CD4+ or CD8+ T cells sorted from blood, sampled in a trial of the OX40 agonist ivuxolimab. The receptors come from an adult with an advanced solid tumor such as melanoma, head and neck, liver or kidney cancer. Both conserved end residues are part of each CDR3. A D gene is named only where the DNA matches it firmly.

d_gene | v_gene | CDR3aa
TRBD1 | TRBV4-1 | CASSQLQGQGIAGELFF
. | TRBV4-2 | CASSPNQGNEKLFF
. | TRBV18 | CASSPIADGMAEAFF
. | TRBV11-3 | CASSLDGRAGQETQYF
. | TRBV5-6 | CASSLGPAFNQPQHF
. | TRBV6-5 | CASSWRREGDEQFF
. | TRBV4-1 | CASRLTDPGYYNEQFF
. | TRBV7-8 | CASSPNLISGRPNTEAFF
TRBD1 | TRBV2 | CASSRQGALNTEAFF
. | TRBV6-8 | CASSYPPHIRRSYNEQFF
TRBD1 | TRBV5-1 | CASSRTGTENTQYF
. | TRBV7-9 | CASTLGAENSPLHF
. | TRBV18 | CASSRREAETQYF
. | TRBV27 | CASSSLTGTRNGYTF
. | TRBV18 | CASSGGGGLTKNIQYF
. | TRBV19 | CASSIDRSRGQPQHF
. | TRBV20-1 | CSATTGGLKYF
. | TRBV28 | CASSLGILGTDTQYF